This T cell receptor (beta chain) derives from a study of blood T cell repertoires in COVID-19. At the level of the study: In each case, the material was cDNA or gDNA derived from T cells, B-cell-depleted T cells, or PBMCs.

Germline V gives CDR1 MNHEY, CDR2 SVGEGT. The CDR3 covers 17 residues. V trimming: 0 bases; J trimming: 2 bases; junction bases outside the gene matches: 9. In the authors' workflow: Estimation of nucleated cell counts relied on the amplification of reference gene primers. Clones were read by immunoSEQ multiplex PCR, and TCRdb kept only the in-frame ones, dropping some. V and J calls and clone size follow that table, whereas D and trimming were derived from the DNA. The sample lists around 240,000 clones; approximately 84% were seen once. The V and J genes are TRBV6-2 or TRBV6-3 and TRBJ2-7, with 8 bases aligning to TRBD2. The clonotype was recovered from a woman of 80 years or more with acute or convalescent COVID-19. Input material: peripheral blood. CDR3 region: CASSYSLSGSDTYEQYF. The CDR3, as DNA: TGTGCCAGCAGTTACTCACTAAGCGGGAGCGATACCTACGAGCAGTACTTC.